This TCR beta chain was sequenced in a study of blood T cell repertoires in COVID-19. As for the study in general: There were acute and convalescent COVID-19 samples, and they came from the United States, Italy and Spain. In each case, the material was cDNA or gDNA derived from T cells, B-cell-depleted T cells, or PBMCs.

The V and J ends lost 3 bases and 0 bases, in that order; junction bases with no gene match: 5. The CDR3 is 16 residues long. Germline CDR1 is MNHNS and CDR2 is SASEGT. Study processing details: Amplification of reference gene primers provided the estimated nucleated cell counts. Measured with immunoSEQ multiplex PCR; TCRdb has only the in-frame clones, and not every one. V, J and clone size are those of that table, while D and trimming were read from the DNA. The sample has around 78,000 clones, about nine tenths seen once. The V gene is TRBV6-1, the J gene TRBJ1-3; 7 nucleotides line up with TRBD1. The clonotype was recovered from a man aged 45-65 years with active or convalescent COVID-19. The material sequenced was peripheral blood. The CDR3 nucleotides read TGTGCCAGCAGTGATACACAGGGGATCTCTGGAAACACCATATATTTT. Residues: CASSDTQGISGNTIYF.